The next 3 T cell receptor beta chains were all read from a single sample in a study of tumor-infiltrating lymphocytes in primary liver carcinoma. Investigators took RNA and DNA out together from roughly 21-30 mg of unsorted bulk tissue. Synthesis of TCR beta cDNA was carried out from approximately 0.55 ug total RNA with a constant-region primer. Slightly modified ARM-PCR with three nested multiplex PCR rounds yielded TCR beta libraries. The first two PCR rounds used TRBV1-TRBV30 primers with a Cbeta primer, roughly 10 cycles each. TCRdb re-called the multiplex PCR reads through MiXCR, storing one row per CDR3 protein. The table records around 22,000 distinct CDR3 sequences, 80% of them present only once. The specimen sequenced was liver tumor tissue from sampling region 2. As to subset: tumor region T2, inferior pole. Receptors originate from a woman aged 25-40 years with primary liver carcinoma and hepatitis B virus infection.

The V call is TRBV6-2 or TRBV6-3, the J call TRBJ2-7; possible D gene TRBD2, 6 bases. CDR1 and CDR2 (germline): MNHEY, SVGEGT. The germline V and J ends were trimmed by 9 bases and 7 bases, with 25 bases remaining between them. The CDR3 runs to 15 residues. The CDR3 nucleotides are TGTGCCAGTAGTCAGTTAGAGGGAGGACTTTATGAGCAGTACTTC. It is translated as CASSQLEGGLYEQYF.

Worth noting for this clonotype: In this CDR3 the conserved last residue, phenylalanine or tryptophan, is missing, so a read error is likely. The DNA is left out, because the CDR3 cannot be placed on it with certainty; the CDR3 is given as TCRdb lists it. The rearrangement links TRBV5-1 to TRBJ2-1; the table names TRBD2, a call not compared with the DNA. Both ends counted, the CDR3 spans 17 residues. Per germline, CDR1 SGHRS and CDR2 YFSETQ. The CDR3 reads CASSLGLVGGLGNELFL.

This clonotype was seen ten or more times. The chain is built from TRBV7-9 and TRBJ2-5; D not resolved. Germline V gene sequence: CDR1 SEHNR, CDR2 FQNEAQ (reference sequence). V lost 1 base, J lost 2 bases, and 11 bases lay in between. CDR3 length: 15 residues. The CDR3 here is CASSLVGHFQETQYF. CDR3 sequence (DNA): TGTGCCAGCAGCTTAGTCGGGCACTTTCAAGAGACCCAGTACTTC.